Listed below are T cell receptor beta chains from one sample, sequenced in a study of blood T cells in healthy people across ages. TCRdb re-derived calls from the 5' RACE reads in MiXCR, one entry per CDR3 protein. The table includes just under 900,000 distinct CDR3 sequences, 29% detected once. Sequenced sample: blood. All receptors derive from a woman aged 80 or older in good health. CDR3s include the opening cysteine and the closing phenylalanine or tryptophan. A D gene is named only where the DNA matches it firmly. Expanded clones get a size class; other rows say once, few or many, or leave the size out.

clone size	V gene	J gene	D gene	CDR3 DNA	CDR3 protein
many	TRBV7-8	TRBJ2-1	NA	TGTGCCAGCAGCCTTGGGGCACCGTCGGGGGCTTACAATGAGCAGTTCTTC	CASSLGAPSGAYNEQFF
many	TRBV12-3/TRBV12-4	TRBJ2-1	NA	TGTGCCAGCAGTTTGAGGGCCGACTACAATGAGCAGTTCTTC	CASSLRADYNEQFF
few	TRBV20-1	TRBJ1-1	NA	TGCAGTGCTAGTTCCAGAGGGGGAAACGCTGAAGCTTTCTTT	CSASSRGGNAEAFF
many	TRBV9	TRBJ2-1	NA	TGTGCCAGCAGCCCGGGGGCGCGTGAGCAGTTCTTC	CASSPGAREQFF
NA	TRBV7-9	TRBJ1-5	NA	TGTGCCGGCAGCTTAGAGGGAACGCAGCCCCAGCATTTT	CAGSLEGTQPQHF
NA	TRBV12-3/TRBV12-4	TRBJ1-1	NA	TGTGCCAGCAGTTTACTCGCAGACACTGAAGCTTTCTTT	CASSLLADTEAFF
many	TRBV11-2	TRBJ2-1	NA	TGTGCCAGCCGGGGGGGGACAGGGTCCAATGAGCAGTTCTTC	CASRGGTGSNEQFF
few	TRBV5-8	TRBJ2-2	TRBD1	TGTGCCAGCACCCATTCGAGGACAGGGACCCACACCGGGGAGCTGTTTTTT	CASTHSRTGTHTGELFF
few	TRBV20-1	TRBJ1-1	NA	TGCAGTGCTAGAGCGGGAGACAGATTGAACACTGAAGCTTTCTTT	CSARAGDRLNTEAFF
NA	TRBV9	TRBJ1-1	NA	TGTGCCAGCAGCGCCTCGCGGGACACTGAAGCTTTCTTT	CASSASRDTEAFF
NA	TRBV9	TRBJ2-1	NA	TGTGCCAGCGGCCCCTCCGGATTAAGCTCCTACAATGAGCAGTTCTTC	CASGPSGLSSYNEQFF
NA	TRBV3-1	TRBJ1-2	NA	TGTGCCAACAGCCAAGGTTCCTATGGCTACACCTTC	CANSQGSYGYTF
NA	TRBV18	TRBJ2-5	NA	TGTGCCAGCTCACCACGGCCAGGGTGGGAGACCCAGTACTTC	CASSPRPGWETQYF
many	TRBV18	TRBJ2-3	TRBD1	TGTGCCAGCAGCCCGACAGGGGCCAGCACAGATACGCAGTATTTT	CASSPTGASTDTQYF
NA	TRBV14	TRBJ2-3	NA	TGTGCCAGCAGCCAGGCAGGAACCACAGATACGCAGTATTTT	CASSQAGTTDTQYF
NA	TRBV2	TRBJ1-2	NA	TGTGCCAGCCGACTCAGCCTTAACTATGGCTACACCTTC	CASRLSLNYGYTF
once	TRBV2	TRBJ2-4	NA	TGTGCCAGCAGTGAATGGGAAAACATTCAGTACTTC	CASSEWENIQYF
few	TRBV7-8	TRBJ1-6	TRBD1	TGTGCCAGCAGCCCCCCCCCGGACAGGGGCACCTATAATTCACCCCTCCACTTT	CASSPPPDRGTYNSPLHF
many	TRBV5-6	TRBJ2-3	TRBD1	TGTGCCAGCAGCCTCACAGGGGGCAACACAGATACGCAGTATTTT	CASSLTGGNTDTQYF
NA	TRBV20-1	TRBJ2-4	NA	TGCAGTGCTCCAGACAACCGGGAAAACATTCAGTACTTC	CSAPDNRENIQYF
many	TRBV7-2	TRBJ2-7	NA	TGTGCCAGCAGCCGATCCACGGGGCAGCACTACGAGCAGTACTTC	CASSRSTGQHYEQYF
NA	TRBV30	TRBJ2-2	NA	TGTGCCTGGAGTCCCCCGCGGGGCGCCAATCCCCGAACACCGGGGGAGCTGTTTTTT	CAWSPPRGANPRTPGELFF
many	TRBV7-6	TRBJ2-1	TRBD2	TGTGCCAGCAGCGGTACTAGCGGGGGGTACAATGAGCAGTTCTTC	CASSGTSGGYNEQFF
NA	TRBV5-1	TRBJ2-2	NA	TGCGCCAGCAGCTTGTCTCCGGGGACCGGGGAGCTGTTTTTT	CASSLSPGTGELFF
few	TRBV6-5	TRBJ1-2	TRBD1	TGTGCCAGCAGGCCGCCCGGGACAGGGGGGGACTACACCTTC	CASRPPGTGGDYTF
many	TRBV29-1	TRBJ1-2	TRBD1	TGCAGCGTTGAAGAAGGATCACAGGGGGCGCTGGGCTACACCTTC	CSVEEGSQGALGYTF
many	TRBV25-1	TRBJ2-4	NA	TGTGCCAGCAGTGAGGTCGGGGTCGCCAAAAACATTCAGTACTTC	CASSEVGVAKNIQYF
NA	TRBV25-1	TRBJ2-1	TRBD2	TGTGCCAGCAGTCAGCGGGGGGGAAATGAGCAGTTCTTC	CASSQRGGNEQFF
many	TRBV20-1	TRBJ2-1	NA	TGCAGTGCTAGAGATCTTAGGACCGGCTTGGGTGAGCAGTTCTTC	CSARDLRTGLGEQFF
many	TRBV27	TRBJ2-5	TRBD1	TGTGCCAGCAGGACGGACAGGGGGACAGGGACCCAGTACTTC	CASRTDRGTGTQYF
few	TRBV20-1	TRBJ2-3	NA	TGCAGTGCTAGAGACCTTGGACAGAGCCTCACAGATACGCAGTATTTT	CSARDLGQSLTDTQYF
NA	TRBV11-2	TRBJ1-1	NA	TGTGCCAGCAGCTTAAGGGGAGGGTTCGGCACCGAAGCTTTCTTT	CASSLRGGFGTEAFF
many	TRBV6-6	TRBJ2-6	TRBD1	TGTGCCAGCAGACGACAGGGATCTGGGGCCAACGTCCTGACTTTC	CASRRQGSGANVLTF
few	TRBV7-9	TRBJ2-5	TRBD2	TGTGCCAGCAGCTCTAGTAGTAGCGGGGGGGCCAAGTACTTC	CASSSSSSGGAKYF
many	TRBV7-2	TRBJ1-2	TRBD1	TGTGCCAGCAGCTTAGGAGGGACAGGGGGCAACTGGAACTATGGCTACACCTTC	CASSLGGTGGNWNYGYTF
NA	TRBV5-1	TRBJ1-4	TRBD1	TGCGCCAGCAGCTTGGATACAGGGGGACGCGGAGAAAAACTGTTTTTT	CASSLDTGGRGEKLFF
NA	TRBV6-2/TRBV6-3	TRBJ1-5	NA	TGTGCCAGCAGTTTTCAGGGGCTCTTGAATCAGCCCCAGCATTTT	CASSFQGLLNQPQHF
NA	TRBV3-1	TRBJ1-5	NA	TGTGCCAGCAGTAATGGGGACAATCAGCCCCAGCATTTT	CASSNGDNQPQHF
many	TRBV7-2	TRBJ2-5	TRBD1	TGTGCCAGCAGCATGGGACAGGGGCTGGGAGAGACCCAGTACTTC	CASSMGQGLGETQYF
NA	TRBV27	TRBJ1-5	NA	TGTGCCAGCAGTTTACAAACAGGGAGTCAGCCCCAGCATTTT	CASSLQTGSQPQHF
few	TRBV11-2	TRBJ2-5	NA	TGTGCCAGCAGCTTAATCCGGGAGCAGTACTTC	CASSLIREQYF
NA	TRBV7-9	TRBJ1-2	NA	TGTGCCAGCAGGTACTCCGGGACATCCTATGGCTACACCTTC	CASRYSGTSYGYTF